This T cell receptor (beta chain) was sequenced during a study of spatial heterogeneity in lung cancer. This clonotype has ten or more counts. V was cut by 0 bases and J by 1 base, with 6 bases left in between. Per the germline V gene, CDR1 is MNHEY and CDR2 is SVGEGT. This CDR3 has 14 amino acids. The time point denotes: sample taken at primary tumor resection. No cell sorting; template was whole RNA from tumor, lung tissue or PBMC. Each CDR3 protein is one row after TCRdb ran MiXCR on the 5' RACE reads. The table lists tens of thousands of distinct CDR3 sequences, 15% to 25% of them singletons. This TCR derives from a male donor with early-stage non-small cell lung cancer. The gene calls are TRBV6-2 or TRBV6-3 and TRBJ1-1; unclear D gene. The starting material was PBMCs, obtained at surgery. In nucleotides, the CDR3 is TGTGCCAGCAGTTACTCGACGGGGAACACTGAAGCTTTCTTT. This translates into CASSYSTGNTEAFF.